The entry below gives a single TCR beta chain sequence along with its context. Antigen unknown. The data belong to a study of shared clonotypes between healthy human individuals. Germline CDR1 is SEHNR and CDR2 is FQNEAQ (reference sequence). The V end lost 6 bases, the J end lost 0 bases, and 18 bases lay between the germline ends. This CDR3 is 16 amino acids long. General study results and limits: Measured sharing among donors was expected to vary with sequencing depth.

Generated by immunoSEQ multiplex PCR, the TCRdb table keeps only in-frame clones and is missing some. In the table there are about 870,000 clones, about 91% of which are singletons. CD45RO negativity and positive selection for CCR7 defined naive CD8 cells, a population that excluded terminally differentiated effector memory CD45RA+ cells. The source is a man in his thirties or forties in good health. The rearrangement links TRBV7-9 to TRBJ2-7; D gene uncertain. The specimen sequenced was naive CD8+ T cells sorted from blood. CDR3 sequence reads: CASRHPVGSYSYEQYF. The CDR3 DNA reads as TGTGCCAGCAGACATCCAGTGGGTTCGTACTCCTACGAGCAGTACTTC.